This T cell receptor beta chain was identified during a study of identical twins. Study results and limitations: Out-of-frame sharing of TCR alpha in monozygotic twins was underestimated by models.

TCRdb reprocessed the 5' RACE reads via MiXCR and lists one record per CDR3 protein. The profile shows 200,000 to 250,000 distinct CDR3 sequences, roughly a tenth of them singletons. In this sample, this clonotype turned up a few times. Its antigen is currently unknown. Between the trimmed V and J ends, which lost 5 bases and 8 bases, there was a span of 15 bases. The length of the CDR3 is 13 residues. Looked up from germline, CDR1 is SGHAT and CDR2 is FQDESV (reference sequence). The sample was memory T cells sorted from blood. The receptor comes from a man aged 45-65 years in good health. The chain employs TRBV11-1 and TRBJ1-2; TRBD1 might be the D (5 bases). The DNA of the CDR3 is TGTGCCAGCAGCCCGACAGTCTCGGGAGGCTACACCTTC. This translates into CASSPTVSGGYTF.